This T cell receptor (beta chain) was retrieved from a study of T cell responses to AZD1222 COVID-19 vaccine. The method was immunoSEQ multiplex PCR; TCRdb's version includes in-frame clones alone and lacks a portion of them. The sample lists tens of thousands of clones, about 93% occurring once. Points from the study as a whole: Females made up more of the donors, who were largely white British, and clonal diversity may have come out too low. Spike regions recognized by vaccine-associated CD4 TCRs spanned the protein, led by 160-218 and 743-854.

There are 13 residues in the CDR3. Trimming cost V 6 bases and J 5 bases; bases outside gene matches: 2. The germline CDR1 and CDR2 sequences are ENHRY and SYGVKD. A word on this clone: Its target is not known.

The sample here was peripheral blood, taken 28 days after the second dose of the MenACWY control vaccine. The sequence was obtained from an adult who received the MenACWY meningococcal vaccine as a control. The chain combines TRBV10-3 with TRBJ2-3; TRBD2 matches 10 bases. The CDR3 loop reads CAISPSGRDTQYF. The CDR3 coding sequence is TGTGCCATCAGCCCTAGCGGGAGAGATACGCAGTATTTT.